This is a list of T cell receptor beta chains from one sample in a study of cytomegalovirus exposure and HLA in healthy donors. Sequenced by immunoSEQ multiplex PCR; TCRdb stores in-frame clones only, minus some. This table has about 150,000 clones, 75% to 80% appearing once. The source material was PBMCs. These TCRs come from a woman in her 40s in good health and CMV-seronegative. CDR3s leave out the opening cysteine and the closing phenylalanine or tryptophan. The D gene is left open where the match is weak. Some rows have no size entry. The others give once, few or many, or a class for an expanded clone.

clone_size d_call j_call v_call cdr3_aa
. . TRBJ1-2 TRBV7-9 SSSFGWNYGYT
. TRBD1 TRBJ2-2 TRBV7-8 ASSFLDRGTGELF
. TRBD1 TRBJ1-6 TRBV7-9 ASSPGGGPNSPLH
. . TRBJ1-5 TRBV11-3 ASPRVYNQPQH
. TRBD1 TRBJ1-6 TRBV5-6 ASSLNRQGNSPLH
. TRBD1 TRBJ2-7 TRBV28 ASSTRDSSYEQY
. . TRBJ1-5 TRBV5-8 ASSRGRASPYSNQPQH
. TRBD1 TRBJ1-6 TRBV6-5 ASSVGQNNSPLH
few TRBD2 TRBJ2-3 TRBV19 ASSIGGGRTDTQY
once TRBD1 TRBJ1-2 TRBV6-1 ASKGTAYGYT
few TRBD1 TRBJ1-4 TRBV19 ASRDRGNEKLF
. . TRBJ1-2 TRBV21-1 ASITLGWRGNYGYT
. TRBD2 . TRBV13 ASRLAGGSYEQY
. TRBD1 TRBJ2-1 TRBV23-1 ASSHDRAAYNEQF
. TRBD1 TRBJ1-4 TRBV7-8 ASSATGLSEKLF
. TRBD2 TRBJ2-1 TRBV9 ASSYTHSGGGNEQF
. . TRBJ1-2 TRBV5-4 ASSLGALANYGYT
once . TRBJ1-2 TRBV14 ASSQVGAGEYGYT
. TRBD1 TRBJ1-2 TRBV5-1 ASSRPGQAPFYFYT
. . TRBJ2-4 TRBV5-4 ASSLYGNRGY
few . TRBJ1-1 TRBV10-2 ASCGRNTEAF
. . TRBJ1-2 TRBV2 ASSLGGYGYT